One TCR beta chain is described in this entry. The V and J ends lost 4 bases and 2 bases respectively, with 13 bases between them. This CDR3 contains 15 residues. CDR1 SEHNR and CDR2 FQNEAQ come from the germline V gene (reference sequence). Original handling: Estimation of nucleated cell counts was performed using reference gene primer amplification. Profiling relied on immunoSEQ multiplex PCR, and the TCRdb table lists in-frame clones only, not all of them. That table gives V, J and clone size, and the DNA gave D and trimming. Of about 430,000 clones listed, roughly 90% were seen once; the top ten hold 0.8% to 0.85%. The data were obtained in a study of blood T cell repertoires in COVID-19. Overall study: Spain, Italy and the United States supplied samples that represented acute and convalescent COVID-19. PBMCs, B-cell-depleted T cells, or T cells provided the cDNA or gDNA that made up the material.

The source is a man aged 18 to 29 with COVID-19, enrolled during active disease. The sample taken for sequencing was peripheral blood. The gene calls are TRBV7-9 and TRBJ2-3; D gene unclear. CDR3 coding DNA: TGTGCCAGCAGCTCCCGCGTGAGCGACACAGATACGCAGTATTTT. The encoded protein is CASSSRVSDTDTQYF.